The rows below give T cell receptor beta chains drawn from one sample of a study of long-term antiretroviral therapy in people with HIV. Assay used: immunoSEQ multiplex PCR; TCRdb lists only in-frame clones, some missing. Of tens of thousands of clones listed, 87% are singletons. The starting material was unsorted PBMCs, obtained 0.2 years before starting antiretroviral therapy. The receptors shown here come from a man aged 18 to 29 with HIV. CDR3s include the opening cysteine and the closing phenylalanine or tryptophan. The D gene is left open where the match is weak. Expanded clones get a size class; other rows say once, few or many, or leave the size out.

-	TRBD1	TRBV18	TRBJ1-4	TGTGCCAGCTCACCAGAAACAGGGGGCGGAACGGAAAAACTGTTTTTT	CASSPETGGGTEKLFF
-	-	TRBV9	TRBJ1-1	TGTGCCAGCAGCCCCGGTGCCGGTGAAGCTTTCTTT	CASSPGAGEAFF
few	-	TRBV5-6	TRBJ2-7	TGTGCCAGCAGCTTTGAGGGCTACGAGCAGTACTTC	CASSFEGYEQYF
-	-	TRBV9	TRBJ2-7	TGTGCCAGCAGCGCTTCCTATTCCTACGAGCAGTACTTC	CASSASYSYEQYF
-	-	TRBV9	TRBJ2-7	TGTGCCAGCAGCGTAGGAGGGACCGGGTGGGTCCAGGAACACGAGCAGTACTTC	CASSVGGTGWVQEHEQYF
-	TRBD1	TRBV15	TRBJ1-1	TGTGCCACCAGCGATAGGACAGGGTACACTGAAGCTTTCTTT	CATSDRTGYTEAFF
-	-	TRBV27	TRBJ1-6	TGTGCCAGCAGAACAGGGTTAAATTCACCCCTCCACTTT	CASRTGLNSPLHF
few	-	TRBV4-2	TRBJ1-2	TGTGCCAGCAGCCATGGATACGGCTACACCTTC	CASSHGYGYTF
-	-	TRBV14	TRBJ2-7	TGTGCCAGCAGCCAACCTTCGGGGTACGAGCAGTACTTC	CASSQPSGYEQYF
-	-	TRBV9	TRBJ2-7	TGTGCCAGCAGCGGCAGGATCCAACCCTACGAGCAGTACTTC	CASSGRIQPYEQYF
-	-	TRBV2	TRBJ1-1	TGTGCCAGCAGTCGTACAGGAGGGAACACTGAAGCTTTCTTT	CASSRTGGNTEAFF
-	-	TRBV9	TRBJ2-7	TGTGCCAGCAGCGTAGATGCGGCAGGGGAAGTTTACGAGCAGTACTTC	CASSVDAAGEVYEQYF
-	TRBD1	TRBV2	TRBJ1-1	TGTGCCAGCACGGGGAGACAGGGACGCACTGAAGCTTTCTTT	CASTGRQGRTEAFF
-	TRBD2	TRBV5-8	TRBJ2-5	TGTGCCAGCAGCTGGGGACTAGGAGATGAGACCCAGTACTTC	CASSWGLGDETQYF
-	TRBD1	TRBV29-1	TRBJ2-6	TGCAGCGCCACAAACATTGACAGGGCTGGGGCCAACGTCCTGACTTTC	CSATNIDRAGANVLTF
-	-	TRBV18	TRBJ2-7	TGTGCCAGCTCACCAGGGGGGTTGGCCGAGCAGTACTTC	CASSPGGLAEQYF
-	-	TRBV19	TRBJ2-7	TGTGCCACCGGGGAGTCTGGCGAGCAGTACTTC	CATGESGEQYF
few	-	TRBV2	TRBJ2-5	TGTGCCAGCAGCTATACTAGGGAGACCCAGTACTTC	CASSYTRETQYF
-	-	TRBV27	TRBJ2-5	TGTGCCAGCAGTTTGATGGGAGAGACCCAGTACTTC	CASSLMGETQYF
-	-	TRBV20-1	TRBJ1-4	TGCAGTGCTAGGGGGGAAAAACTGTTTTTT	CSARGEKLFF
-	TRBD2	TRBV9	TRBJ2-5	TGTGCCAGCAGCGTTGGACTAGCGGGACCAGAGACCCAGTACTTC	CASSVGLAGPETQYF
-	TRBD2	TRBV7-8	TRBJ2-1	TGTGCCAGCAGCCCCCATGGGCTAGCGGGAGCCAATGAGCAGTTCTTC	CASSPHGLAGANEQFF
-	-	TRBV30	TRBJ2-1	TGTGCCTGGAGTTTGTCAGAAAAATACCCCCAGTTCTTC	CAWSLSEKYPQFF
-	-	TRBV5-4	TRBJ1-1	TGTGCCAGCAGCTCCCTAAGGGCCACTGAAGCTTTCTTT	CASSSLRATEAFF
-	-	TRBV14	TRBJ1-2	TGTGCCAGCAGCCAAGACCTGGACACCATGTATGGCTACACCTTC	CASSQDLDTMYGYTF
-	TRBD1	TRBV15	TRBJ2-5	TGTGCCACCAGCAGAGGAGAGACAGGGGTACAAGAGACCCAGTACTTC	CATSRGETGVQETQYF
-	-	TRBV27	TRBJ1-1	TGTGCCAACCCAACGCCCCATCTGGACACTGAAGCTTTCTTT	CANPTPHLDTEAFF
-	-	TRBV5-4	TRBJ1-4	TGTGCCAGCAGTAGGGACGGTGCTTCAACTAATGAAAAACTGTTTTTT	CASSRDGASTNEKLFF
-	-	TRBV20-1	TRBJ1-1	TGCAGTTCCTCGGCAGGGACTGAAGCTTTCTTT	CSSSAGTEAFF
-	TRBD2	TRBV13	TRBJ2-3	TGTGCCAGCAGCTTAGGAGGGAGGGGTATTGCAGGAGATACGCAGTATTTT	CASSLGGRGIAGDTQYF
-	-	TRBV5-1	TRBJ1-1	TGCGCCAGCACCCAGGGTGTGAACACTGAAGCTTTCTTT	CASTQGVNTEAFF
-	-	TRBV28	TRBJ1-2	TGTGCCAGCAGTTTAGAAACAGGGCCGTCAGGCTACACCTTC	CASSLETGPSGYTF
-	-	TRBV25-1	TRBJ1-4	TGTGCCAGCCGGAAGATCGAAAAACTGTTTTTT	CASRKIEKLFF
-	-	TRBV7-9	TRBJ1-1	TGTGCCAGCAGCGTTTCGGACGGAACTGAAGCTTTCTTT	CASSVSDGTEAFF
few	TRBD1	TRBV19	TRBJ1-1	TGTGCCAGTAGTCCACAGCTCGGACAGGTGAACACTGAAGCTTTCTTT	CASSPQLGQVNTEAFF
once	-	TRBV7-8	TRBJ2-5	TGTGCCAGCAGCTTAGATGGGGGCCGGTCGGAGACCCAGTACTTC	CASSLDGGRSETQYF
-	TRBD1	TRBV4-3	TRBJ1-2	TGCGCCAGCAGCCACCGACAGGGGTTCAACTATGGCTACACCTTC	CASSHRQGFNYGYTF
-	-	TRBV11-1	TRBJ1-1	TGTGCCAGCACATCGGGTGGCACTGAAGCTTTCTTT	CASTSGGTEAFF
-	-	TRBV4-3	TRBJ2-3	TGCGCCAGCAGCCAAGAAAGTGAGCTAGGAGATACGCAGTATTTT	CASSQESELGDTQYF
-	TRBD2	TRBV2	TRBJ2-1	TGTGCCAGCAGTGGGACTAGCGGGAACTACAATGAGCAGTTCTTC	CASSGTSGNYNEQFF
-	-	TRBV30	TRBJ2-2	TGTGCCTGGAGCCCCCCCGACAGGTACGGGACCGGGGAGCTGTTTTTT	CAWSPPDRYGTGELFF
-	TRBD2	TRBV5-1	TRBJ2-7	TGCGCCAGCAGCATGGGAGGGACTCCCTACGAGCAGTACTTC	CASSMGGTPYEQYF
-	-	TRBV7-9	TRBJ2-5	TGTGCCAGCAGCCCAGTCGTGAGGACCCTAGTGGAGACCCAGTACTTC	CASSPVVRTLVETQYF
-	TRBD2	TRBV4-2	TRBJ2-7	TGTGCCAGCAGCCAAGCGGGGGGTCTCGGGAGTCCCTTCTACGAGCAGTACTTC	CASSQAGGLGSPFYEQYF
-	TRBD1	TRBV7-2	TRBJ1-5	TGTGCCAGCAGCCTCCGACAGGGGGATCAGCCCCAGCATTTT	CASSLRQGDQPQHF
-	-	TRBV13	TRBJ2-3	TGTGCCAGCAGCCCGAACAGGGTAAACTCTACGCAGTATTTT	CASSPNRVNSTQYF
-	-	TRBV6-5	TRBJ1-3	TGTGCCAGCGCGGCAGGGGCTGGAAACACCATATATTTT	CASAAGAGNTIYF
-	-	TRBV5-1	TRBJ1-1	TGCGCCAGCAGCCCGGGGGGTAGCACTGAAGCTTTCTTT	CASSPGGSTEAFF
-	-	TRBV7-8	TRBJ1-4	TGTGCCAGCAGCCCCCGAACCGAGGAAAAACTGTTTTTT	CASSPRTEEKLFF
-	-	TRBV4-2	TRBJ1-1	TGTGCCAGCAGCCCAGAGGAGGGAGAAGCTTTCTTT	CASSPEEGEAFF
-	TRBD1	TRBV9	TRBJ1-6	TGTGCCAGCAGCGTAGCTACAGGGGGCCCACCCCTCCACTTT	CASSVATGGPPLHF
-	-	TRBV29-1	TRBJ1-2	TGCAGCGTCCGCGACACCAAGGATGGCTACACCTTC	CSVRDTKDGYTF